These T cell receptor beta chains were read from a single sample in a study of human thymus T cells. Measured with immunoSEQ multiplex PCR; TCRdb has only the in-frame clones, and not every one. The table records some 120,000 clones, around 96% of them present only once. The sequencing input was thymus tissue. The receptors were gathered from a boy in the first two years of life with a congenital heart defect but otherwise immunologically healthy. CDR3s include the opening cysteine and the closing phenylalanine or tryptophan. The D gene is left open where the match is weak. Expanded clones get a size class; other rows say once, few or many, or leave the size out.

CDR3 protein	CDR3 DNA	clone size	V gene	J gene	D gene
CASSILRLRDF	TGTGCCAGCAGCATTCTGCGTCTCAGGGACTTC	NA	TRBV21-1	TRBJ1-2	NA
CASSQGGEDGNTIYF	TGTGCCAGCAGCCAAGGGGGCGAAGATGGAAACACCATATATTTT	NA	TRBV11-3	TRBJ1-3	TRBD1
CASSPLGAGELFF	TGTGCCAGCAGCCCCCTGGGGGCCGGGGAGCTGTTTTTT	NA	TRBV11-2	TRBJ2-2	NA
CASSEDIYVVPQGGTDTQYF	TGTGCCAGCAGTGAAGATATTTATGTGGTACCTCAAGGGGGCACAGATACGCAGTATTTT	NA	TRBV6-4	TRBJ2-3	NA
CASSFRGRMNTEAFF	TGTGCCAGCAGTTTCCGTGGACGTATGAACACTGAAGCTTTCTTT	NA	TRBV28	TRBJ1-1	NA
CAWTGQGESPLHF	TGTGCCTGGACCGGACAGGGAGAATCACCCCTCCACTTT	NA	TRBV30	TRBJ1-6	TRBD1
CASSPTTGVYEQYF	TGTGCCAGTAGTCCCACTACAGGTGTCTACGAGCAGTACTTC	NA	TRBV19	TRBJ2-7	NA
CASSQVTGQGAGYGYTF	TGCGCCAGCAGCCAAGTTACCGGACAGGGGGCGGGCTATGGCTACACCTTC	NA	TRBV4-1	TRBJ1-2	TRBD1
CASSTTGTGSCEQYF	TGTGCCAGTAGTACAACCGGGACAGGGAGCTGCGAGCAGTACTTC	NA	TRBV19	TRBJ2-7	TRBD1
CATSSRVDSGYEQYF	TGTGCCACCAGCAGCCGAGTGGACAGTGGGTACGAGCAGTACTTC	NA	TRBV15	TRBJ2-7	NA
CASRLDTDTQYF	TGCGCCAGCAGGCTGGACACAGATACGCAGTATTTT	NA	TRBV4-3	TRBJ2-3	NA
CASSHEVGTRYNEQFF	TGTGCCAGCAGCCATGAGGTCGGGACTCGGTACAATGAGCAGTTCTTC	once	TRBV4-2	TRBJ2-1	NA
CASSQERGSENTEAFF	TGCGCCAGCAGCCAAGAACGGGGGAGTGAGAACACTGAAGCTTTCTTT	NA	TRBV4-3	TRBJ1-1	NA
CASSAQGRLKDTEAFF	TGTGCCAGCAGTGCACAAGGGAGGCTAAAGGACACTGAAGCTTTCTTT	NA	TRBV6-1	TRBJ1-1	NA
CASRGQDYNYGYTF	TGTGCCAGCAGAGGACAGGATTATAACTATGGCTACACCTTC	NA	TRBV27	TRBJ1-2	TRBD1
CASSFAGHLDPWNQPQHF	TGTGCCAGCAGTTTTGCGGGACACCTGGACCCCTGGAATCAGCCCCAGCATTTT	NA	TRBV28	TRBJ1-5	NA
CASSYPTIHNEQFF	TGTGCCAGCAGTTACCCGACAATCCACAATGAGCAGTTCTTC	NA	TRBV6-6	TRBJ2-1	NA
CASNRLAEPGELFF	TGTGCCAGCAATAGGCTAGCGGAGCCCGGGGAGCTGTTTTTT	NA	TRBV5-8	TRBJ2-2	TRBD2
CAISDPVDTQNTEAFF	TGTGCCATCAGTGACCCCGTCGACACGCAGAACACTGAAGCTTTCTTT	NA	TRBV10-3	TRBJ1-1	NA
CASSPRDSESTNEKLFF	TGTGCCAGCAGCCCCCGGGACAGTGAATCAACTAATGAAAAACTGTTTTTT	NA	TRBV11-2	TRBJ1-4	TRBD1
CASSPGTGISYEQYF	TGTGCCAGCAGCCCCGGGACAGGGATCTCCTACGAGCAGTACTTC	NA	TRBV5-6	TRBJ2-7	TRBD1
CSARGVNEQFF	TGCAGTGCTAGGGGGGTTAATGAGCAGTTCTTC	once	TRBV20-1	TRBJ2-1	NA
CASSQVRQGRETQYF	TGTGCCAGCAGCCAAGTGCGACAGGGAAGGGAGACCCAGTACTTC	NA	TRBV4-2	TRBJ2-5	TRBD1
CASSQPGLARYTQYF	TGTGCCAGCAGCCAACCGGGACTAGCGCGATATACGCAGTATTTT	NA	TRBV4-2	TRBJ2-3	TRBD2
CASSLGAFSYEQYF	TGCGCCAGCAGCTTGGGGGCTTTCTCCTACGAGCAGTACTTC	NA	TRBV5-1	TRBJ2-7	NA
CASSQEDTAGGGPEQYF	TGTGCCAGCAGCCAAGAAGATACTGCAGGCGGGGGGCCCGAGCAGTACTTC	NA	TRBV14	TRBJ2-7	TRBD2